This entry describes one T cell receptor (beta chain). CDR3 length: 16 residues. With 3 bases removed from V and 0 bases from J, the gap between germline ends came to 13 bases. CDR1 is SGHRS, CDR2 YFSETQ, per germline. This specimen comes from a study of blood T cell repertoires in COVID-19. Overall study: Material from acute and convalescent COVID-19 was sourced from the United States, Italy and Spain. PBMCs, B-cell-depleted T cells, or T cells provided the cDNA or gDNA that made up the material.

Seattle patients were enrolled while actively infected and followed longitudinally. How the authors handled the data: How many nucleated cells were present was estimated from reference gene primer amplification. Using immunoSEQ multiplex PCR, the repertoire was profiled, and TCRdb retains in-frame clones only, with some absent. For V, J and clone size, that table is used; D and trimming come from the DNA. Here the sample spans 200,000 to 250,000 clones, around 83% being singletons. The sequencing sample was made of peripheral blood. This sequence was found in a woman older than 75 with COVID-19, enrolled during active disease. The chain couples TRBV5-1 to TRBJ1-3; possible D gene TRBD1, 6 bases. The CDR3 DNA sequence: TGCGCCAGCAGCTATGGACAGTTAAGCTCTGGAAACACCATATATTTT. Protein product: CASSYGQLSSGNTIYF.